This entry lists 18 T cell receptor beta chains sequenced from one sample in a study of blood T cell repertoires in COVID-19. Assay: immunoSEQ multiplex PCR; the TCRdb copy retains only in-frame clones and omits some. The sample lists roughly 150,000 clones; around 87% were seen once. The source material was peripheral blood. The receptors were gathered from a middle-aged woman with acute or convalescent COVID-19.

The chain has TRBV5-1 and TRBJ2-1, with a possible D match to TRBD1 (6 bases). Trimming cost V 2 bases and J 1 base, with 16 bases left between them. From germline, CDR1 is SGHRS and CDR2 YFSETQ. This CDR3 comprises 17 residues. The CDR3 DNA follows: TGCGCCAGCAGCTTCCCAATAGACAGGATTTCCTACAATGAGCAGTTCTTC. Amino acids: CASSFPIDRISYNEQFF.

The CDR3, as DNA: TGTGCCAGCAGCCAAGGACAGGGCGGGATGAACACTGAAGCTTTCTTT. Translating it yields CASSQGQGGMNTEAFF. The V gene is TRBV7-2, the J gene TRBJ1-1, with 8 bases that match TRBD1. Germline V gene lookup returns CDR1 SGHTA and CDR2 FQGNSA. The V and J ends lost 5 bases and 0 bases, in that order; junction bases with no gene match: 8. CDR3 length equals 16 residues.

In DNA, the CDR3 is TGTGCCAGCAGCTCGGGGTGGGACAGGGTCGGGAATGAGCAGTTCTTC. Translated, it gives CASSSGWDRVGNEQFF. The J gene is TRBJ2-1, the V gene TRBV13; 9 bases are shared with TRBD1. CDR1 and CDR2 from the germline V gene are PRHDT and FYEKMQ (reference sequence). V gave up 4 bases and J gave up 7 bases; unmatched junction bases: 11. The CDR3 length is 16 residues.

This clone was detected once. V is TRBV2 and J is TRBJ2-7, with D perhaps matching TRBD1 (5 bases). Germline V lookup: CDR1 SNHLY, CDR2 FYNNEI. The CDR3 consists of 15 residues. Trimming left V 4 bases short and J 2 bases short, with 15 bases between. This chain's CDR3 is CASSAFLGHTYEQYF. DNA for the CDR3: TGTGCCAGCAGTGCATTCCTCGGACATACCTACGAGCAGTACTTC.

Here the CDR3 reads CASSLSGGDYEQYF. The CDR3 bases are TGCGCCAGCAGCCTTAGCGGGGGGGACTACGAGCAGTACTTC. The chain uses TRBV4-1 and TRBJ2-7, with TRBD2 matching over 11 bases. J gave up 3 bases and V 4 bases, and 2 bases lay outside the gene matches. Per the germline V gene, CDR1 is MGHRA and CDR2 is YSYEKL. CDR3 length equals 14 residues.

The chain is built from TRBV2 and TRBJ2-1; D is undetermined. Germline loops: CDR1 SNHLY, CDR2 FYNNEI. V lost 7 bases to trimming and J lost 8 bases, with 9 bases between them. The CDR3 is made up of 11 amino acids. The CDR3 sequence: CASIISDEQFF. In nucleotides, the CDR3 is TGTGCCAGCATTATTTCCGATGAGCAGTTCTTC.

The chain is built from TRBV20-1 and TRBJ2-3; D is undetermined. This CDR3 comprises 14 residues. Deletions cut 3 bases from V and 0 bases from J, with 10 bases between. The V gene's germline CDR1 is DFQATT and CDR2 SNEGSKA (reference sequence). The CDR3 spells CSASPWQSTDTQYF. The CDR3 coding sequence is TGCAGTGCTAGTCCTTGGCAGAGCACAGATACGCAGTATTTT.

The chain employs TRBV9 and TRBJ2-2, with 8 bases matching TRBD1. Germline V lookup: CDR1 SGDLS, CDR2 YYNGEE. J lost 1 base, V lost 4 bases, and 3 bases had no gene match. There are 15 residues in the CDR3. Written as DNA, the CDR3 is TGTGCCAGCAGCCGGGGACAGGAGAACACCGGGGAGCTGTTTTTT. It encodes CASSRGQENTGELFF.

The chain uses TRBV7-6 and TRBJ1-3; the D gene is possibly TRBD1 (6 bases). With 1 base removed from V and 0 bases from J, the gap between germline ends came to 22 bases. This CDR3 contains 20 residues. Per the germline V gene, CDR1 is SGHVS and CDR2 is FNYEAQ. In DNA form, the CDR3 reads TGTGCCAGCAGCTTAGGCACAGGGAGCCAAGTCCCTTTCTCTGGAAACACCATATATTTT. Its translation is CASSLGTGSQVPFSGNTIYF.

The chain links TRBV7-2 to TRBJ1-2; 10 nucleotides align to TRBD1. The CDR3 spans 15 residues. J was trimmed by 4 bases and V by 8 bases; bases with no gene match: 10. Per germline, CDR1 SGHTA and CDR2 FQGNSA. CDR3 sequence: CASEPSGTGAYGYTF. CDR3 nucleotide sequence: TGTGCCAGCGAACCCTCCGGGACAGGGGCCTATGGCTACACCTTC.

The chain uses TRBV7-2 and TRBJ2-7, with unresolved D. Germline V lookup: CDR1 SGHTA, CDR2 FQGNSA. The CDR3 is 14 residues long. With 1 base removed from V and 0 bases from J, the gap between germline ends came to 7 bases. DNA of the CDR3: TGTGCCAGCAGCTTAGGGGCGAGCTCCTACGAGCAGTACTTC. Translation gives CASSLGASSYEQYF.

CDR3 residues: CASSSGYTSSYNSPLHF. The CDR3 DNA sequence: TGTGCCAGCAGTTCGGGTTATACGAGCTCCTATAATTCACCCCTCCACTTT. The chain recombines TRBV28 with TRBJ1-6; D gene unclear. Germline V gives CDR1 MDHEN, CDR2 SYDVKM. Trimming left V 4 bases short and J 0 bases short, with 13 bases between. CDR3 length equals 17 residues.

The chain carries TRBV6-4 and TRBJ1-6; a weak D match, TRBD1 (6 bases). Trimming stripped 8 bases from V and 7 bases from J, with 12 bases between. CDR3 length: 13 amino acids. The germline V gene has CDR1 MRHNA and CDR2 SNTAGT. In nucleotides, the CDR3 is TGTGCCAGCGGAACAGGGCTAAATTCACCCCTCCACTTT. Translation gives CASGTGLNSPLHF.

This clone was seen more than once but under ten times. The gene calls are TRBV5-4 and TRBJ1-2; D is uncertain. The CDR3 contains 13 residues. In germline, CDR1 is SGHNT, CDR2 YYREEE (reference sequence). The germline V and J ends were trimmed by 4 bases and 3 bases, with 10 bases remaining between them. CDR3 amino acids: CASSPDKDYGYTF. The CDR3 DNA reads as TGTGCCAGCAGCCCTGACAAGGACTATGGCTACACCTTC.

The rearrangement uses TRBV5-1 and TRBJ2-1; weak D call: TRBD2 (6 bases). The V end lost 0 bases, the J end lost 7 bases, and 11 bases lay between the germline ends. This CDR3 spans 14 amino acids. Per germline, CDR1 SGHRS and CDR2 YFSETQ. The CDR3 sequence: CASSLAGTGNEQFF. CDR3 DNA sequence: TGCGCCAGCAGCTTGGCCGGGACTGGTAATGAGCAGTTCTTC.

CDR3 nucleotides: TGTGCCAGCTCCAATGACAGGGCGTTTATGGGATATGGCTACACCTTC. It translates to CASSNDRAFMGYGYTF. The chain recombines TRBV18 with TRBJ1-2, with 7 bases lining up with TRBD1. The CDR3 has 16 residues. V lost 6 bases to trimming and J lost 5 bases; unmatched junction nucleotides: 15. From germline, CDR1 is KGHSH and CDR2 LQKENI.

The gene calls are TRBV4-1 and TRBJ2-1; tentatively, D is TRBD1 (5 bases). Trimming removed 4 bases from V and 8 bases from J, with 27 bases in between. Germline V gene lookup returns CDR1 MGHRA and CDR2 YSYEKL. The CDR3 length is 18 residues. DNA of the CDR3: TGCGCCAGCAGCCGCGAATCGGACAACCCAGTCTTGCCGGATGAGCAGTTCTTC. As protein: CASSRESDNPVLPDEQFF.

This clone was counted between two and nine times. This rearrangement joins TRBV4-1 to TRBJ1-2; 8 bases align to TRBD1. The CDR3 extends over 14 amino acids. With 4 bases clipped from V and 5 bases from J, the junction kept 6 bases outside the gene matches. CDR1 and CDR2 from the germline V gene are MGHRA and YSYEKL. The CDR3 sequence: CASSPGQGLYGYTF. For the CDR3, the DNA is TGCGCCAGCAGCCCCGGACAGGGATTATATGGCTACACCTTC.